The source of this TCR beta chain is a study of CXCR3-negative and CXCR3-positive naive CD8 T cells. Study information: Cumulative TRB read yield was 120 million to 150 million, averaging about 1.5 +/- 0.3 million per library.

Researchers reported sorting every CD8+ T cell subset in triplicate, 300,000 or so cells per sort. In the case of this clonotype: Its target is unknown.

The study made its TRB cDNA libraries by 5' RACE, adding UMI labels. Each CDR3 protein gets one entry in TCRdb, which reprocessed the 5' RACE reads and gives no DNA. This table lists about 28,000 distinct CDR3 sequences. CDR3 length: 16 residues. The V gene's germline CDR1 is DFQATT and CDR2 SNEGSKA (reference sequence). General study points: Across naive subsets, surface CD5 expression was comparable, and TCR strength was inferred from properties of the TRB CDR3.

The source of this sequence is a human donor in good health. Some clones in this sample may be carry-over from other donors' samples. The chain recombines TRBV20-1 with TRBJ2-7; with no DNA, the TCRdb D assignment of TRBD2 cannot be verified. The material sequenced was memory CD8+ T cells from blood. CDR3 sequence reads: CSARDPLTSGAYEQYF.